Shown below are 27 T cell receptor beta chains from a single sample sequenced in a study of cytomegalovirus exposure and HLA in healthy donors. Some clones are missing from TCRdb's copy, which holds only in-frame ones; the method was immunoSEQ multiplex PCR. The table records fewer than 400,000 clones, approximately 90% of them present only once. The sample comprised PBMCs. Receptors were obtained from a woman aged 18-29 years in good health and CMV-seronegative.

This clone came up once. CDR3 DNA sequence: TGCGCCAGCAGCTTGGACAGGGGGCGGGAGACCCAGTACTTC. This encodes CASSLDRGRETQYF. This chain links TRBV5-1 with TRBJ2-5; the match to TRBD1 covers 9 bases. CDR1 SGHRS and CDR2 YFSETQ come from the germline V gene. J lost 5 bases, V lost 0 bases, and 2 bases had no gene match. The length of the CDR3 is 14 residues.

This chain uses TRBV9 with TRBJ1-2; perhaps TRBD1 as D (6 bases). The CDR3 covers 13 residues. V was trimmed by 5 bases and J by 8 bases, leaving 16 bases between them. Germline-derived CDR1 and CDR2 are SGDLS and YYNGEE. The CDR3 DNA reads TGTGCCAGCAGTTTGGGGGCGCAGGAGGGCTACACCTTC. Residues: CASSLGAQEGYTF.

The chain has TRBV13 and TRBJ1-1; D ambiguous. V shed 2 bases and J shed 4 bases, with 11 bases lying between them. The germline V gene encodes CDR1 PRHDT and CDR2 FYEKMQ (reference sequence). There are 14 residues in the CDR3. CDR3 nucleotide sequence: TGTGCCAGCAGCTTAAGTGGGGAGTTCACTGAAGCTTTCTTT. Protein sequence: CASSLSGEFTEAFF.

This chain uses TRBV9 with TRBJ2-3; 10 nucleotides align to TRBD2. The germline CDR1 and CDR2 sequences are SGDLS and YYNGEE. V lost 3 bases and J lost 2; bases outside the gene matches: 6. The CDR3 is 16 amino acids. This CDR3 is CASSASSGSPTDTQYF. The CDR3, as DNA: TGTGCCAGCAGCGCGTCTAGCGGGAGTCCCACAGATACGCAGTATTTT.

This clone appeared once. This chain links TRBV18 with TRBJ2-3, with TRBD2 identical over 8 bases. This CDR3 is built from 15 residues. Germline V gene sequence: CDR1 KGHSH, CDR2 LQKENI. J was trimmed by 0 bases and V by 6 bases; bases with no gene match: 5. The CDR3 DNA reads TGTGCCAGCTCCCCTAGCGGGTCTAGCACAGATACGCAGTATTTT. This sequence encodes CASSPSGSSTDTQYF.

The V call is TRBV11-1, the J call TRBJ2-3; TRBD1 aligns across 8 bases. The germline CDR1 and CDR2 sequences are SGHAT and FQDESV (reference sequence). CDR3 size: 14 residues. The J segment lost 2 bases and the V segment lost 5 bases, leaving 3 bases of the junction unmatched. Written as DNA, the CDR3 is TGTGCCAGCAGCCAGGGACAGGCCACAGATACGCAGTATTTT. Its protein is CASSQGQATDTQYF.

The V and J genes are TRBV7-3 and TRBJ2-3; 11 nucleotides match TRBD2. Germline V gives CDR1 SGHTA, CDR2 FQGTGA. The CDR3 totals 17 residues. V lost 5 bases to trimming and J lost 6 bases; unmatched junction nucleotides: 13. The CDR3 is CASSPLGGSGRADTQYF. For the CDR3, the DNA is TGTGCCAGCAGCCCTCTGGGTGGTAGCGGGAGGGCCGATACGCAGTATTTT.

The chain joins TRBV4-3 to TRBJ2-5; 10 bases match TRBD2. CDR1 and CDR2 (germline): LGHNA, YSLEER. With 4 bases clipped from V and 1 base from J, the junction kept 15 bases outside the gene matches. The CDR3 extends over 19 amino acids. The CDR3 is CASSRDTPSGSVGQETQYF. CDR3 nucleotides: TGCGCCAGCAGCCGGGATACTCCTAGCGGGAGTGTTGGCCAAGAGACCCAGTACTTC.

The chain recombines TRBV7-9 with TRBJ2-7; TRBD1 matches 7 bases. Trimming removed 5 bases from V and 0 bases from J; junction bases left unmatched: 7. The CDR3 runs to 15 residues. The germline V gene has CDR1 SEHNR and CDR2 FQNEAQ (reference sequence). The DNA for the CDR3 is TGTGCCAGCAGCCCCCGCCAGGGGGACTCCTACGAGCAGTACTTC. Encoded protein: CASSPRQGDSYEQYF. Combining the CDR3 with reference TRBV7-9 and TRBJ2-7 gives the whole variable domain DTGVSQNPRHKITKRGQNVTFRCDPISEHNRLYWYRQTLGQGPEFLTYFQNEAQLEKSRLLSDRFSAERPKGSFSTLEIQRTEQGDSAMYLCASSPRQGDSYEQYFGPGTRLTVT.

V and J are TRBV7-3 and TRBJ2-2; D remains unclear. Germline values: CDR1 SGHTA, CDR2 FQGTGA. V gave up 3 bases and J gave up 3 bases, with 11 bases separating them. The CDR3 has 15 residues. The CDR3 loop is CASSLQLGDTGELFF. The CDR3 nucleotides are TGTGCCAGCAGCTTGCAACTTGGAGACACCGGGGAGCTGTTTTTT.

This rearrangement joins TRBV4-2 to TRBJ2-1; D call uncertain. The CDR3 is 15 residues long. V was trimmed by 1 base and J by 5 bases, leaving 12 bases between them. The germline V gene encodes CDR1 LGHNA and CDR2 YNFKEQ. This CDR3 reads CASSQGASKDNEQFF. The CDR3 nucleotides are TGTGCCAGCAGCCAAGGGGCCAGTAAGGACAATGAGCAGTTCTTC.

J is TRBJ2-5 and V is TRBV14, with TRBD2 identical over 7 bases. CDR1 is SGHDN, CDR2 FVKESK, per germline. This CDR3 is built from 15 residues. V shed 0 bases and J 4 bases; nucleotides not matched to a gene: 5. The CDR3 region has the DNA TGTGCCAGCAGCCAAGAGCTTGCGGGAGTAGAGACCCAGTACTTC. Protein product: CASSQELAGVETQYF.

The CDR3 coding sequence is TGCAGCGCCCGACTTCTCACAGATACGCAGTATTTT. The encoded protein is CSARLLTDTQYF. The genes are TRBV29-1 and TRBJ2-3; D ambiguous. The CDR3 runs to 12 residues. Germline V gene sequence: CDR1 SQVTM, CDR2 ANQGSEA. V lost 7 bases to trimming and J lost 2 bases, with 10 bases between them.

The rearrangement uses TRBV6-5 and TRBJ2-1, with 11 bases matching TRBD2. The V segment lost 6 bases and the J segment 4 bases; nucleotides outside the gene matches: 5. The V gene's germline CDR1 is MNHEY and CDR2 SVGAGI. The CDR3 consists of 15 residues. CDR3 region: CASSRPSGGYNEQFF. The CDR3 bases are TGTGCCAGCAGCCGACCTAGCGGGGGGTACAATGAGCAGTTCTTC.

The chain joins TRBV5-4 to TRBJ1-3; no clear D gene. The germline CDR1 and CDR2 sequences are SGHNT and YYREEE (reference sequence). V gave up 0 bases and J gave up 4 bases, with 8 bases separating them. The CDR3 is made up of 14 amino acids. CDR3 in amino acids: CASSLGGNGNTIYF. The CDR3 nucleotides read TGTGCCAGCAGCTTGGGAGGTAACGGAAACACCATATATTTT.

J is TRBJ2-2 and V is TRBV28; TRBD2 is a possible D gene (6 bases). Germline assignment: CDR1 MDHEN and CDR2 SYDVKM. The V end lost 2 bases, the J end lost 5 bases, and 12 bases lay between the germline ends. This CDR3 is 15 amino acids long. The CDR3 sequence is CASSLAGRGTGELFF. For the CDR3, the DNA is TGTGCCAGCAGTTTAGCGGGGCGGGGTACCGGGGAGCTGTTTTTT.

The chain is built from TRBV29-1 and TRBJ2-5; D unresolved. Deletions cut 7 bases from V and 1 base from J, with 4 bases between. The CDR3 has 10 residues. Germline CDR1 reads SQVTM; CDR2 reads ANQGSEA. The CDR3 sequence is CSGSQETQYF. For the CDR3, the DNA is TGCAGCGGGAGCCAAGAGACCCAGTACTTC.

The J gene is TRBJ2-7, the V gene TRBV6-1; the match to TRBD2 covers 13 bases. This CDR3 region has 15 residues. Trimming at V came to 6 bases and at J to 7 bases, leaving 9 bases not matched to a gene. Germline V gene data show CDR1 as MNHNS and CDR2 as SASEGT. The CDR3 protein is CASSARTSGSSEQYF. CDR3 nucleotide sequence: TGTGCCAGCAGCGCAAGGACTAGCGGGAGTAGTGAGCAGTACTTC.

This chain links TRBV27 with TRBJ2-7, with D unresolved. Trimming took off 1 base at V and 0 bases at J, with 7 bases between the two ends. This CDR3 is built from 14 residues. Germline V lookup: CDR1 MNHEY, CDR2 SMNVEV (reference sequence). CDR3 protein: CASSLYESSYEQYF. The CDR3 DNA reads TGTGCCAGCAGTTTATACGAGTCCTCCTACGAGCAGTACTTC.

The chain is built from TRBV18 and TRBJ2-5; 7 nucleotides line up with TRBD2. V trimming: 1 base; J trimming: 3 bases; junction bases outside the gene matches: 5. CDR3 length: 15 residues. CDR1 is KGHSH, CDR2 LQKENI, per germline. The CDR3 protein is CASSPLTGGEETQYF. DNA for the CDR3: TGTGCCAGCTCACCACTTACGGGAGGAGAAGAGACCCAGTACTTC. Together with reference TRBV18 and TRBJ2-5, the CDR3 gives the full variable domain: NAGVMQNPRHLVRRRGQEARLRCSPMKGHSHVYWYRQLPEEGLKFMVYLQKENIIDESGMPKERFSAEFPKEGPSILRIQQVVRGDSAAYFCASSPLTGGEETQYFGPGTRLLVL.

This clone was counted a single time. The V and J genes are TRBV29-1 and TRBJ2-6; 12 bases map to TRBD2. The V segment lost 1 base and the J segment 2 bases; nucleotides outside the gene matches: 6. This CDR3 is 18 amino acids long. Germline values: CDR1 SQVTM, CDR2 ANQGSEA. The CDR3 nucleotides are TGCAGCGTTGAAGGGGTCCTAGCGGGAGGGCCTGGGGCCAACGTCCTGACTTTC. The encoded protein is CSVEGVLAGGPGANVLTF. Full variable domain (rest looked up from reference TRBV29-1 and TRBJ2-6): SAVISQKPSRDICQRGTSLTIQCQVDSQVTMMFWYRQQPGQSLTLIATANQGSEATYESGFVIDKFPISRPNLTFSTLTVSNMSPEDSSIYLCSVEGVLAGGPGANVLTFGAGSRLTVL.

The chain links TRBV7-2 to TRBJ1-4; no definite D call. CDR3 length: 15 amino acids. From germline, CDR1 is SGHTA and CDR2 FQGNSA. V lost 1 base and J 7 bases, leaving 13 bases between the germline ends. The CDR3 DNA is TGTGCCAGCAGCTTAGGCGCCCCTCCGGGTGAAAAACTGTTTTTT. This sequence encodes CASSLGAPPGEKLFF.

V and J are TRBV2 and TRBJ1-5; 7 nucleotides agree with TRBD1. The V gene end was trimmed by 0 bases and the J gene end by 2 bases; junction bases not matched to a gene: 4. The CDR3 spans 16 residues. Germline V gene sequence: CDR1 SNHLY, CDR2 FYNNEI. The CDR3 DNA reads TGTGCCAGCAGTGAAGCCCGGACAGGAGGCAATCAGCCCCAGCATTTT. Translation: CASSEARTGGNQPQHF.

The V and J genes are TRBV7-2 and TRBJ2-7; possible D gene TRBD1, 6 bases. V was pared by 2 bases and J by 1 base, with 9 bases between. Germline CDR1 reads SGHTA; CDR2 reads FQGNSA. The CDR3 covers 14 residues. The CDR3 nucleotides are TGTGCCAGCAGCTTACCACAGGGTTCCTACGAGCAGTACTTC. Translating gives CASSLPQGSYEQYF.

In its sample, this clone was seen once. DNA for the CDR3: TGTGCCAGCAGGCCTCGGGATCCTTGGGATACGCAGTATTTT. This codes for CASRPRDPWDTQYF. This rearrangement joins TRBV6-5 to TRBJ2-3, with TRBD2 as a possible D gene (5 bases). V was cut by 6 bases and J by 6 bases, with 16 bases left in between. CDR1 and CDR2 from the germline V gene are MNHEY and SVGAGI. The CDR3 runs 14 residues.

The V gene is TRBV5-4, the J gene TRBJ1-2, with 7 nucleotides matching TRBD1. V lost 0 bases, J lost 6 bases, and 2 bases stayed unmatched. CDR1 is SGHNT, CDR2 YYREEE, per germline (reference sequence). The CDR3 loop spans 13 amino acids. The CDR3 nucleotides are TGTGCCAGCAGCTTGGGACAGGGTGATGGCTACACCTTC. It yields the protein CASSLGQGDGYTF. Variable domain in full (rest from reference TRBV5-4 and TRBJ1-2): ETGVTQSPTHLIKTRGQQVTLRCSSQSGHNTVSWYQQALGQGPQFIFQYYREEENGRGNFPPRFSGLQFPNYSSELNVNALELDDSALYLCASSLGQGDGYTFGSGTRLTVV.

CDR3: CASSKAAGGGEQFF. CDR3 coding DNA: TGTGCCAGCAGCAAGGCGGCAGGGGGTGGTGAGCAGTTCTTC. The chain is built from TRBV6-5 and TRBJ2-1, with 7 nucleotides matching TRBD1. In germline, CDR1 is MNHEY, CDR2 SVGAGI. The junction had 11 bases not matched to a gene; V was cut back by 6 bases and J by 9 bases. CDR3 length equals 14 residues.